The next 10 T cell receptor beta chains were all read from a single sample in a study of OX40 agonist ivuxolimab in advanced cancers. Produced via immunoSEQ multiplex PCR; TCRdb's table is partial and in-frame only. The sample lists 70,000 to 75,000 clones; 86% were seen once. Source: CD4+ or CD8+ T cells sorted from blood, taken in a trial of the OX40 agonist ivuxolimab. Source of these receptors: an adult with an advanced solid tumor such as melanoma, head and neck, liver or kidney cancer.

This rearrangement joins TRBV29-1 to TRBJ2-5; D gene unclear. Between the trimmed V and J ends, which lost 5 bases and 1 base, there was a span of 5 bases. This CDR3 has 11 residues. The V gene's germline CDR1 is SQVTM and CDR2 ANQGSEA. CDR3 DNA: TGCAGCGTTCAGGTCCAAGAGACCCAGTACTTC. This codes for CSVQVQETQYF.

V usage is TRBV9 and J usage is TRBJ2-5; 9 nucleotides agree with TRBD1. The trim removed 0 bases at V and 1 base at J, leaving 7 bases unmatched. The CDR3 is 17 amino acids. The germline gives CDR1 SGDLS, CDR2 YYNGEE. The CDR3 bases are TGTGCCAGCAGCGTAGGTCTTCCGGACAGGGGCCAAGAGACCCAGTACTTC. It translates to CASSVGLPDRGQETQYF.

The chain joins TRBV7-9 to TRBJ2-4, with D unresolved. The CDR3 is made up of 12 amino acids. Germline values: CDR1 SEHNR, CDR2 FQNEAQ (reference sequence). Trimming removed 4 bases from V and 8 bases from J, with 9 bases in between. In DNA form, the CDR3 reads TGTGCCAGCAGCTCACATTCCGACATTCAGTACTTC. This sequence encodes CASSSHSDIQYF. The full variable domain, its missing parts supplied by reference TRBV7-9 and TRBJ2-4, is DTGVSQNPRHKITKRGQNVTFRCDPISEHNRLYWYRQTLGQGPEFLTYFQNEAQLEKSRLLSDRFSAERPKGSFSTLEIQRTEQGDSAMYLCASSSHSDIQYFGAGTRLSVL.

As to this clone: One junction end disagrees with the germline gene, perhaps due to a read error. J is TRBJ2-7 and V is TRBV4-1, with D tentatively TRBD2 (6 bases). The CDR3 loop spans 13 amino acids. The germline V gene encodes CDR1 MGHRA and CDR2 YSYEKL. DNA for the CDR3: TGTGCCAGCAGCCGGGACTCCACCTACGAGCAGTACTTC. It is translated as CASSRDSTYEQYF.

This sequence joins TRBV5-1 and TRBJ2-7; 8 bases align to TRBD1. J gave up 3 bases and V 4 bases, and 6 bases lay outside the gene matches. Germline V gene lookup returns CDR1 SGHRS and CDR2 YFSETQ. CDR3 length equals 14 residues. This CDR3 reads CASSVGTGGYEQYF. The CDR3 DNA reads as TGCGCCAGCAGCGTAGGCACAGGGGGCTACGAGCAGTACTTC.

V gene TRBV5-1 combines with J gene TRBJ1-5, with D tentatively TRBD1 (6 bases). CDR1 is SGHRS and CDR2 is YFSETQ in the germline V gene. This CDR3 has 15 residues. V lost 4 bases and J lost 4, with 15 bases in between. The CDR3 DNA is TGCGCCAGCAGCCCTGGTGAGGGGGGGAATCAGCCCCAGCATTTT. Amino acid sequence: CASSPGEGGNQPQHF. Variable domain in full (rest from reference TRBV5-1 and TRBJ1-5): KAGVTQTPRYLIKTRGQQVTLSCSPISGHRSVSWYQQTPGQGLQFLFEYFSETQRNKGNFPGRFSGRQFSNSRSEMNVSTLELGDSALYLCASSPGEGGNQPQHFGDGTRLSIL.

This rearrangement joins TRBV7-3 to TRBJ2-2; a weak D match, TRBD1 (6 bases). The germline V gene has CDR1 SGHTA and CDR2 FQGTGA. Trimming removed 3 bases from V and 1 base from J, with 15 bases in between. This CDR3 comprises 17 residues. The CDR3 region has the DNA TGTGCCAGCAGCTTTTCTGCCGGGACAAAGAACACCGGGGAGCTGTTTTTT. Translating gives CASSFSAGTKNTGELFF. The entire variable domain, with the rest obtained from reference TRBV7-3 and TRBJ2-2, is as follows: GAGVSQTPSNKVTEKGKYVELRCDPISGHTALYWYRQSLGQGPEFLIYFQGTGAADDSGLPNDRFFAVRPEGSVSTLKIQRTERGDSAVYLCASSFSAGTKNTGELFFGEGSRLTVL.

The chain combines TRBV7-2 with TRBJ2-5; 10 bases fit TRBD2. The CDR3 is 15 residues long. CDR1 is SGHTA and CDR2 is FQGNSA in the germline V gene. The V and J ends lost 5 bases and 0 bases, in that order; junction bases with no gene match: 3. The DNA of the CDR3 is TGTGCCAGCAGCAGAGGACTAGCGGACCAAGAGACCCAGTACTTC. Its translation: CASSRGLADQETQYF.

The V gene is TRBV6-6, the J gene TRBJ1-4, with TRBD1 matching 7 bases. In germline, CDR1 is MNHNY, CDR2 SVGAGI (reference sequence). This CDR3 has 14 residues. Trimming took 8 bases from V and 4 from J; bases not matched to a gene: 7. CDR3 bases: TGTGCCAGCGGGACGGGACAGCGTAATGAAAAACTGTTTTTT. Translating gives CASGTGQRNEKLFF.

V is TRBV7-2 and J is TRBJ1-4; D is unclear. This CDR3 has 15 residues. The V end lost 1 base, the J end lost 5 bases, and 11 bases lay between the germline ends. CDR1 is SGHTA and CDR2 is FQGNSA in the germline V gene. Here the CDR3 reads CASSLVASPNEKLFF. CDR3 in DNA: TGTGCCAGCAGCTTAGTGGCGTCCCCAAATGAAAAACTGTTTTTT.